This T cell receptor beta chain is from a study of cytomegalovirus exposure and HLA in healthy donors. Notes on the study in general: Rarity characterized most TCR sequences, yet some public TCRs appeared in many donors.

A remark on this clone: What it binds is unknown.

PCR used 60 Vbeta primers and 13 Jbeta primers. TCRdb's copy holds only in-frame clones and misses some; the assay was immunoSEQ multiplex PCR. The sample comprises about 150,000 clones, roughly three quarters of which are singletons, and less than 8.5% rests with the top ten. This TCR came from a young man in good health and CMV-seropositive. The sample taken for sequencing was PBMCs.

The CDR3 loop is CASSYSDSLTEPQHF. CDR3 coding DNA: TGTGCCAGCAGTTACTCTGACTCCCTAACGGAGCCCCAGCATTTT. The rearrangement uses TRBV6-6 and TRBJ1-5, with D unclear. The CDR3 contains 15 residues. CDR1 is MNHNY and CDR2 is SVGAGI in the germline V gene (reference sequence). The V end lost 0 bases, the J end lost 8 bases, and 14 bases lay between the germline ends.